These 6 T cell receptor beta chains were all obtained from the same sample, sequenced in a study of Ad26.COV2.S vaccination and SARS-CoV-2 variants. The treatment here: 19 received Ad26.COV2.S at low or high dose, single or two shots; 5 received placebo; per-sample allocation not given. Material that was analyzed had been drawn on day 63 after the first vaccine or placebo injection. Measured with immunoSEQ multiplex PCR; TCRdb has only the in-frame clones, and not every one. There are some 480,000 clones in the sample; roughly nine tenths occur only once, and about 13% lies in the top ten. The starting material was peripheral blood, obtained in a trial of Ad26.COV2.S vaccine versus placebo. These receptors were taken from a person between 18 and 60 years old who received the Ad26.COV2.S COVID-19 vaccine or a placebo.

The V and J genes are TRBV6-4 and TRBJ1-6, with D unresolved. Germline values: CDR1 MRHNA, CDR2 SNTAGT. This CDR3 has 13 amino acids. Trimming took 6 bases from V and 9 from J, leaving 12 bases between them. CDR3 in amino acids: CASSQDPGSPLHF. The CDR3 DNA follows: TGTGCCAGCAGCCAAGACCCAGGTTCACCCCTCCACTTT.

The CDR3 DNA follows: TGTGCCAGCAGTGACCCGGGACAGGGGTATGGCTACACCTTC. It yields the protein CASSDPGQGYGYTF. The chain has TRBV6-2 or TRBV6-3 and TRBJ1-2; TRBD1 agrees at 10 bases. The CDR3 covers 14 residues. Germline CDR1 and CDR2: MNHEY and SVGEGT. The J segment lost 5 bases and the V segment lost 5 bases, leaving 5 bases of the junction unmatched.

This rearrangement joins TRBV7-2 to TRBJ2-3; no definite D call. V was shortened by 1 base and J by 2 bases, with 10 bases between the two germline ends. Germline V gene sequence: CDR1 SGHTA, CDR2 FQGNSA. The CDR3 length is 15 residues. CDR3 sequence reads: CASSLVIPYTDTQYF. The CDR3 DNA follows: TGTGCCAGCAGCTTAGTTATACCATACACAGATACGCAGTATTTT.

V is TRBV7-2 and J is TRBJ2-6; D not certain. V dropped 10 bases and J dropped 5 bases, with 18 bases sitting between them. This CDR3 has 15 residues. CDR1 SGHTA and CDR2 FQGNSA come from the germline V gene. The CDR3 region is CATARGRLRANVLTF. The DNA of the CDR3 is TGTGCCACCGCCCGTGGGCGCTTGAGGGCCAACGTCCTGACTTTC.

This chain uses TRBV4-2 with TRBJ2-7; 7 bases agree with TRBD2. The germline CDR1 and CDR2 sequences are LGHNA and YNFKEQ. There are 16 residues in the CDR3. The junction had 9 bases not matched to a gene; V was cut back by 4 bases and J by 0 bases. The CDR3 coding sequence is TGTGCCAGCAGCCGTAGCGGGCAGGCGGGCTCCTACGAGCAGTACTTC. The encoded protein is CASSRSGQAGSYEQYF.

This clone was detected only a few times. The chain has TRBV28 and TRBJ1-2; D is unclear. Germline lookup yields CDR1 MDHEN and CDR2 SYDVKM. The CDR3 length is 15 residues. V was clipped by 8 bases and J by 0 bases, with 16 bases between them. For the CDR3, the DNA is TGTGCCAGCCGACCAACGCAGCATCCTAACTATGGCTACACCTTC. Translated, it gives CASRPTQHPNYGYTF.